These 18 T cell receptor beta chains originate from one sample sequenced in a study of CXCR3-negative and CXCR3-positive naive CD8 T cells. Study-wide results and caveats: CXCR3-positive naive cells carried more hydrophobic TRB CDR3s than CXCR3-negative ones.

Libraries of TRB cDNA were made by 5' RACE and carried UMIs. No DNA is given; TCRdb re-called the 5' RACE reads and lists each CDR3 protein once. The sample has 150,000 to 170,000 distinct CDR3 sequences. Antigens of these TCRs are unknown. The sample comprised naive CXCR3+ CD8+ T cells from blood. Subset in this sample: CD45RO-CCR7+CD27+CD95- naive CD8+ T cells expressing CXCR3 (TNR3+). These receptor sequences come from a human donor in good health. Some clones in this sample may be carry-over from other donors' samples.

The gene calls are TRBV7-2 and TRBJ2-7; lacking DNA, the TRBD1 call made by TCRdb goes unchecked. The CDR3 contains 15 residues. Germline loops: CDR1 SGHTA, CDR2 FQGNSA. This chain's CDR3 is CASAPGTGLSYEQYF.

This sequence joins TRBV7-9 and TRBJ1-2; the TRBD1 assignment by TCRdb is unverifiable without DNA. Germline V gene sequence: CDR1 SEHNR, CDR2 FQNEAQ (reference sequence). The CDR3 loop spans 14 amino acids. The CDR3 protein is CASSSSGQGPGYTF.

The chain couples TRBV12-3 or TRBV12-4 to TRBJ1-2; absent DNA, TCRdb's TRBD1 call cannot be checked. The CDR3 loop spans 13 amino acids. The CDR3 protein is CASKEQGNYGYTF.

The genes are TRBV28 and TRBJ1-5; the TCRdb call, TRBD1, lacks DNA for checking. This CDR3 comprises 17 residues. Germline V gene sequence: CDR1 MDHEN, CDR2 SYDVKM. The CDR3 is CASTTNPVGRNNQPQHF. The full variable domain, with the rest looked up from reference TRBV28 and TRBJ1-5, is DVKVTQSSRYLVKRTGEKVFLECVQDMDHENMFWYRQDPGLGLRLIYFSYDVKMKEKGDIPEGYSVSREKKERFSLILESASTNQTSMYLCASTTNPVGRNNQPQHFGDGTRLSIL.

The rearrangement links TRBV3-1 to TRBJ2-7; the D gene TCRdb calls, TRBD1, cannot be checked with no DNA. The CDR3 extends over 14 amino acids. The germline gives CDR1 LGHDT, CDR2 YNNKEL (reference sequence). CDR3 sequence reads: CASSQAQGDYEQYF.

The CDR3 protein is CASSLASSRGGKETQYF. This chain links TRBV11-2 with TRBJ2-5; TCRdb gives TRBD1 as the D gene, but with no DNA this cannot be confirmed. The CDR3 spans 17 residues. In germline, CDR1 is SGHAT, CDR2 FQNNGV.

V is TRBV5-1 and J is TRBJ1-1. The CDR3 length is 16 residues. Germline-derived CDR1 and CDR2 are SGHRS and YFSETQ. The CDR3 reads CASSPPDGRMNTEAFF.

V usage is TRBV29-1 and J usage is TRBJ2-2. The germline CDR1 and CDR2 sequences are SQVTM and ANQGSEA. The CDR3 runs to 11 residues. This CDR3 is CSVEATGELFF.

The chain uses TRBV14 and TRBJ2-1; TCRdb picks TRBD1, but there is no DNA to check that call. Per germline, CDR1 SGHDN and CDR2 FVKESK. The CDR3 covers 19 residues. This CDR3 is CASSQDGPGGYFFHNEQFF.

The J gene is TRBJ2-1, the V gene TRBV29-1. Germline CDR1 reads SQVTM; CDR2 reads ANQGSEA. The CDR3 spans 11 residues. CDR3 sequence reads: CSVAFANEQFF.

This sequence joins TRBV10-3 and TRBJ2-3; TCRdb outputs TRBD2, but without DNA this stays unchecked. The CDR3 is 15 residues long. The germline V gene encodes CDR1 ENHRY and CDR2 SYGVKD. The CDR3 reads CAISESRGLADTQYF.

The V and J genes are TRBV6-1 and TRBJ1-3; with no DNA, the TCRdb D assignment of TRBD1 cannot be verified. The CDR3 length is 18 residues. The germline V gene encodes CDR1 MNHNS and CDR2 SASEGT. The CDR3 sequence is CASSEVSAGRFSGNTIYF.

The CDR3 reads CASSPDPGLAGVFETQYF. V and J are TRBV4-1 and TRBJ2-5; the D call from TCRdb, TRBD2, cannot be confirmed without DNA. CDR1 and CDR2 (germline): MGHRA, YSYEKL. The CDR3 loop spans 18 amino acids.

The chain joins TRBV5-6 to TRBJ1-1. This CDR3 comprises 13 residues. Germline loops: CDR1 SGHDT, CDR2 YYEEEE. The CDR3 protein is CASSSWGGTEAFF.

The chain has TRBV15 and TRBJ2-5; TCRdb reports TRBD1, a call that lacks DNA to check it against. From germline, CDR1 is LNHNV and CDR2 YYDKDF (reference sequence). CDR3 length equals 13 residues. CDR3 loop: CATTGRTQETQYF.

This CDR3 is CASSPRTEETQYF. The chain uses TRBV5-6 and TRBJ2-5; TCRdb names TRBD1, which stays unverified in the absence of DNA. The CDR3 is made up of 13 amino acids. Germline values: CDR1 SGHDT, CDR2 YYEEEE. Variable domain in full (rest from reference TRBV5-6 and TRBJ2-5): DAGVTQSPTHLIKTRGQQVTLRCSPKSGHDTVSWYQQALGQGPQFIFQYYEEEERQRGNFPDRFSGHQFPNYSSELNVNALLLGDSALYLCASSPRTEETQYFGPGTRLLVL.

CDR3 sequence: CASSPLVLGGETQYF. The chain recombines TRBV19 with TRBJ2-5; TCRdb selects TRBD1, and the lack of DNA leaves this call unchecked. This CDR3 has 15 amino acids. Germline V CDR1 and CDR2: LNHDA, SQIVND (reference sequence).

J is TRBJ2-7 and V is TRBV29-1; TCRdb outputs TRBD1, but without DNA this stays unchecked. CDR1 is SQVTM and CDR2 is ANQGSEA in the germline V gene. The CDR3 length is 12 residues. CDR3 in amino acids: CSVRDRDYEQYF.